This TCR beta chain is from a study of OX40 agonist ivuxolimab in advanced cancers. Study-level information: Intravenous ivuxolimab was administered to patients every 2 weeks at 0.01 to 10 mg/kg. General study points: Individuals who were partial responders at 0.1-3.0 mg/kg had clonal expansion that ranked among the lowest. Also present in some nonresponders was a low level of normalized T-cell clonal expansion.

Germline V gene sequence: CDR1 LNHDA, CDR2 SQIVND (reference sequence). This CDR3 has 19 amino acids. V lost 7 bases and J lost 1, with 23 bases in between. The table came from immunoSEQ multiplex PCR; TCRdb's copy has only in-frame clones and leaves some out. This sample carries roughly 57,000 clones, 65% to 90% of them seen once, and the ten largest clones take roughly 2.3%. Remarks on this clone: No antigen is known for it.

The chain joins TRBV19 to TRBJ2-6; possibly TRBD1 or TRBD2 for D (5 bases each). This receptor was identified in an adult with an advanced solid tumor such as melanoma, head and neck, liver or kidney cancer. This material consisted of CD4+ or CD8+ T cells sorted from blood, taken in a trial of the OX40 agonist ivuxolimab. The CDR3 here is CASTRTWWDEHSGANVLTF. CDR3 bases: TGTGCCAGTACTAGGACCTGGTGGGACGAACATTCTGGGGCCAACGTCCTGACTTTC. The full variable domain, its missing parts supplied by reference TRBV19 and TRBJ2-6, is DGGITQSPKYLFRKEGQNVTLSCEQNLNHDAMYWYRQDPGQGLRLIYYSQIVNDFQKGDIAEGYSVSREKKESFPLTVTSAQKNPTAFYLCASTRTWWDEHSGANVLTFGAGSRLTVL.